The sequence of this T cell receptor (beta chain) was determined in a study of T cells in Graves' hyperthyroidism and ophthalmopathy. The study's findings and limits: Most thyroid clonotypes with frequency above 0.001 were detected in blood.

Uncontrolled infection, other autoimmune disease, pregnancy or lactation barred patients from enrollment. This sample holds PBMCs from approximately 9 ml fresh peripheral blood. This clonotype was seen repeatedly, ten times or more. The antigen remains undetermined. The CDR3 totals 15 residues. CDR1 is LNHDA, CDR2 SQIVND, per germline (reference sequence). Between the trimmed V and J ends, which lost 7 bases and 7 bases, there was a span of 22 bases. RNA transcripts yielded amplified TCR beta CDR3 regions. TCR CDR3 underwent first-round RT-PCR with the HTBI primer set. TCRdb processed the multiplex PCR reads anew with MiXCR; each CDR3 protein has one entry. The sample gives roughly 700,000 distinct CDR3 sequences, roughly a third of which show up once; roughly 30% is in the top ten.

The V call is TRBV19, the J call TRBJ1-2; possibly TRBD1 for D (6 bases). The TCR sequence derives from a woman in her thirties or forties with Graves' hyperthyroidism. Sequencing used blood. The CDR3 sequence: CASTPTPGTRGGYTF. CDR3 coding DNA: TGTGCCAGTACCCCCACCCCTGGGACAAGAGGTGGCTACACCTTC.